What follows describes a single T cell receptor (beta chain). The sample is drawn from a study of blood T cell repertoires in COVID-19. Study in general: Samples of COVID-19 (acute and convalescent) were obtained from the United States, Italy and Spain. Sources were T cells, B-cell-depleted T cells, or PBMCs; the material itself was cDNA or gDNA.

The V end was cut by 5 bases, the J end by 5 bases, with 17 bases between. Germline V gene sequence: CDR1 SGHKS, CDR2 YYEKEE (reference sequence). The CDR3 covers 14 residues. Authors' analysis steps: Estimates of nucleated cell counts were drawn from the amplification of reference gene primers. Profiled with immunoSEQ multiplex PCR; TCRdb holds only in-frame clones, not every one. V and J calls and clone size are as listed in that table; D and trimming were resolved from the DNA. The repertoire consists of roughly 57,000 clones, with approximately 90% occurring once and the leading ten covering about 16%.

The rearrangement joins TRBV5-5 to TRBJ2-7; D possibly corresponds to TRBD1 (6 bases). The TCR originated in a man at least 80 years old with acute or convalescent COVID-19. Material for sequencing was peripheral blood. CDR3 bases: TGTGCCAGCAGTTCGCATTGGGGGCTAAACGAGCAGTACTTC. Protein product: CASSSHWGLNEQYF.